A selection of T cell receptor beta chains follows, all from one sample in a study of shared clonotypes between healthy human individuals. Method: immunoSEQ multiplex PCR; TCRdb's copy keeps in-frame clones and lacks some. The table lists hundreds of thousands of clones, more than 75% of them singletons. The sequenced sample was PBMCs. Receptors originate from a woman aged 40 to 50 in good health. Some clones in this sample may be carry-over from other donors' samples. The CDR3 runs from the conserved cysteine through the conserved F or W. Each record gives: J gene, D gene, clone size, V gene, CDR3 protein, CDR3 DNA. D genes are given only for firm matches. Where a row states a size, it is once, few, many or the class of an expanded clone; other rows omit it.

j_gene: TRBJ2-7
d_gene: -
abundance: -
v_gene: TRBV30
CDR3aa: CAWSEGRPYEQYF
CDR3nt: TGTGCCTGGAGTGAAGGGAGACCGTACGAGCAGTACTTC

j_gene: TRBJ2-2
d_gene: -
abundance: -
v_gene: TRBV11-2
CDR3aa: CASSPVWEGELFF
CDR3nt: TGTGCCAGCAGCCCGGTTTGGGAGGGGGAGCTGTTTTTT

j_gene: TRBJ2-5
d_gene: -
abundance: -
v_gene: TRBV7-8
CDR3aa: CASSPRGYQETQYF
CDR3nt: TGTGCCAGCAGCCCCCGCGGGTACCAAGAGACCCAGTACTTC

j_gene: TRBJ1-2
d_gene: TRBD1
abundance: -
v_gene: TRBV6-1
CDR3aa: CASSQTGFGYGYTF
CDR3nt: TGTGCCAGCAGTCAGACAGGGTTCGGCTATGGCTACACCTTC

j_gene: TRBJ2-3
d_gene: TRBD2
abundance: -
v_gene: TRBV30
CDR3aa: CAWAAGGGTDTQYF
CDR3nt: TGTGCCTGGGCGGCGGGGGGCGGCACAGATACGCAGTATTTT

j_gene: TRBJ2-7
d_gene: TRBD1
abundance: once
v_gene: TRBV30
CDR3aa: CAWSVQPGQFEQYF
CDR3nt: TGTGCCTGGAGTGTACAACCGGGACAGTTCGAGCAGTACTTC

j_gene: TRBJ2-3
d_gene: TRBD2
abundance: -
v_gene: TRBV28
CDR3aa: CASSSGAGATDTQYF
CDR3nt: TGTGCCAGCAGTTCGGGAGCGGGGGCCACAGATACGCAGTATTTT

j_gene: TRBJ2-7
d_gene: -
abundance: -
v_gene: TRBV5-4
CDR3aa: CASSSKTSSYEQYF
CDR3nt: TGTGCCAGCAGCTCCAAAACTAGCTCCTACGAGCAGTACTTC

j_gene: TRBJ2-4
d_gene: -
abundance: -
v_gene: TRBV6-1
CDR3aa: CASRGGNIQYF
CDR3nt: TGTGCCAGCAGAGGGGGAAACATTCAGTACTTC

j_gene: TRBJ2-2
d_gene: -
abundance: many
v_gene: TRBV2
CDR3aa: CASSEQGITNTGELFF
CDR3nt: TGTGCCAGCAGTGAACAGGGAATTACGAACACCGGGGAGCTGTTTTTT

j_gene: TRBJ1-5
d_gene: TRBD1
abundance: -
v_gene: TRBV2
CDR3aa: CASHGTEKVPQHF
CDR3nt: TGTGCCAGCCACGGGACAGAGAAGGTGCCCCAGCATTTT

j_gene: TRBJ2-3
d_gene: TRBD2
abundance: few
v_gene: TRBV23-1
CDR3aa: CASSQSRGLWTDTQYF
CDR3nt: TGCGCCAGCAGTCAATCTCGGGGACTATGGACAGATACGCAGTATTTT

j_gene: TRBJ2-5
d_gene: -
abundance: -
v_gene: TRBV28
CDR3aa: CASSPRGETQYF
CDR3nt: TGTGCCAGCAGCCCCCGGGGGGAGACCCAGTACTTC

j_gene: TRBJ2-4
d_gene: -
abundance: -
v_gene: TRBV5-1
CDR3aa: CASSLEGRRSKNIQYF
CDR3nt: TGCGCCAGCAGCTTGGAAGGCAGGAGGTCCAAAAACATTCAGTACTTC

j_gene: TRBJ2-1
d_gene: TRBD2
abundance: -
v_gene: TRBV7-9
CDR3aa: CASSLEFGTSGSREFF
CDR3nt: TGTGCCAGCAGCTTAGAGTTCGGGACTAGCGGGAGTAGAGAGTTCTTC

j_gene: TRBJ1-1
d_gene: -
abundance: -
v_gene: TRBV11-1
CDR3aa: CASSETVMNTEAFF
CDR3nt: TGTGCCAGCAGCGAGACAGTCATGAACACTGAAGCTTTCTTT

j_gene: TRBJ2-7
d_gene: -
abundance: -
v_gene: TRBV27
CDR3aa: CASSLGGSPFYEQYF
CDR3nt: TGTGCCAGCAGTTTAGGAGGAAGCCCCTTTTACGAGCAGTACTTC

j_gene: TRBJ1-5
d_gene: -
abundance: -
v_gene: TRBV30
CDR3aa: CAWSNEGSQPQHF
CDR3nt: TGTGCCTGGAGTAACGAGGGTTCCCAGCCCCAGCATTTT

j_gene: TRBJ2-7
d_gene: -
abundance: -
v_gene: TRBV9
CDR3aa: CASSPHGDEQYF
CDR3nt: TGTGCCAGCAGCCCCCATGGGGACGAGCAGTACTTC

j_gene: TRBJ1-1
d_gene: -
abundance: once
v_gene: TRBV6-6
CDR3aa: CASKSQHTEAFF
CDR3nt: TGTGCCAGCAAATCCCAGCACACTGAAGCTTTCTTT

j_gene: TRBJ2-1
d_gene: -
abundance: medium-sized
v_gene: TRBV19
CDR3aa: CASSTLQQSNEQFF
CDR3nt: TGTGCCAGTAGTACGTTGCAGCAGAGCAATGAGCAGTTCTTC

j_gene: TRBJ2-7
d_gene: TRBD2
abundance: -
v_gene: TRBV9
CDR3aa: CASSGPSGSGGPNEQYF
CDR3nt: TGTGCCAGCAGCGGGCCCAGCGGGAGTGGAGGGCCTAACGAGCAGTACTTC

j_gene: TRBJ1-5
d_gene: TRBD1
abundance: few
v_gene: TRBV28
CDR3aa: CASRTGAGSNQPQHF
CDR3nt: TGTGCCAGCAGGACAGGGGCTGGGAGCAATCAGCCCCAGCATTTT

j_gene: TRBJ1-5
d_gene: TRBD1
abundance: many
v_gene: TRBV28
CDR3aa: CASSLPDRGPSQPQHF
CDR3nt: TGTGCCAGCAGTTTACCGGACAGGGGGCCAAGTCAGCCCCAGCATTTT

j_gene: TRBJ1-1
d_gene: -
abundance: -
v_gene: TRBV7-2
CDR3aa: CASSLEGTRPTEAFF
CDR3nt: TGTGCCAGCAGCTTAGAGGGGACACGGCCCACTGAAGCTTTCTTT

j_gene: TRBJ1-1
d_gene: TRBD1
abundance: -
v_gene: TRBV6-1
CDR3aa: CAARRTGEAFF
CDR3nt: TGTGCCGCGAGAAGGACAGGTGAAGCTTTCTTT

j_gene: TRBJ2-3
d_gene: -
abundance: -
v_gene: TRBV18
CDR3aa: CASSPTSSSTDTQYF
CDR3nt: TGTGCCAGCTCACCGACTAGTTCAAGCACAGATACGCAGTATTTT

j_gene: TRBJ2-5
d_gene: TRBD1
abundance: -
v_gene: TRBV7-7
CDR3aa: CASSHRGRGQETQYF
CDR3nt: TGTGCTAGCAGCCACAGGGGTCGGGGCCAAGAGACCCAGTACTTC

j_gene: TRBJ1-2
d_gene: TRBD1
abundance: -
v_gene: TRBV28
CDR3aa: CASSRQGGSYGYTF
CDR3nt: TGTGCCAGCAGTCGACAGGGCGGATCCTATGGCTACACCTTC

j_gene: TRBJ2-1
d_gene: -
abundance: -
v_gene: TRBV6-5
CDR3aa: CASRGGGYEQFF
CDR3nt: TGTGCCAGCAGAGGAGGGGGGTATGAGCAGTTCTTC

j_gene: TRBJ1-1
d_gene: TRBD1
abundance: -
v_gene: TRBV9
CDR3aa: CASSTRTGSNTEAFF
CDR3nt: TGTGCCAGCAGCACACGGACAGGATCGAACACTGAAGCTTTCTTT

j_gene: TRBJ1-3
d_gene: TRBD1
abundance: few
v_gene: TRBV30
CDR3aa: CAWTTGPGNTIYF
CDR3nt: TGTGCCTGGACGACAGGGCCTGGAAACACCATATATTTT

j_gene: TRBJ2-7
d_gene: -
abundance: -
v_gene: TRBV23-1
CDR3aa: CASGSAEGDLPYEQYF
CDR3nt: TGCGCCAGCGGATCCGCTGAGGGGGATCTCCCCTACGAGCAGTACTTC

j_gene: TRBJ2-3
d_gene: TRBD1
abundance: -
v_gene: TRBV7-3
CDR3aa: CASSLDRVADTQYF
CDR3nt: TGTGCCAGCAGCTTGGACAGGGTGGCAGATACGCAGTATTTT

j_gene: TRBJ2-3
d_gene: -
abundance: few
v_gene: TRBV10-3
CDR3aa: CAITRESTDTQYF
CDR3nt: TGTGCCATCACTAGGGAAAGCACAGATACGCAGTATTTT

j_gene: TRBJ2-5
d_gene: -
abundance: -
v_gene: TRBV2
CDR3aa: CASNWAGQETQYF
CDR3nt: TGTGCCAGCAATTGGGCAGGGCAAGAGACCCAGTACTTC

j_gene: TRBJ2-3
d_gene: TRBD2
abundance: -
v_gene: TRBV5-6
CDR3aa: CASSSSGGSTDTQYF
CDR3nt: TGTGCCAGCAGCTCTAGCGGGGGTAGCACAGATACGCAGTATTTT

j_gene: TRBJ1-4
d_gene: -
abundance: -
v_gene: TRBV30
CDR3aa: CAWSVEGIYEKLFF
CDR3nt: TGTGCCTGGAGTGTAGAGGGGATATATGAAAAACTGTTTTTT

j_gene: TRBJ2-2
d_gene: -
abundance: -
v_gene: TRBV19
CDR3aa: CASSIYGRESVGELFF
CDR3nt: TGTGCCAGTAGTATCTACGGCAGGGAGTCTGTGGGGGAGCTGTTTTTT

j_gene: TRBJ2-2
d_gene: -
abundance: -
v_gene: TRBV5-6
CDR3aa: CASSLAVAGELFF
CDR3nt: TGTGCCAGCAGCCTGGCGGTGGCCGGGGAGCTGTTTTTT

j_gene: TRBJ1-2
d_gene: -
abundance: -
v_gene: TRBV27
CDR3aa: CASSPIREENGYTF
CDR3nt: TGTGCCAGCAGTCCCATACGGGAGGAGAATGGCTACACCTTC

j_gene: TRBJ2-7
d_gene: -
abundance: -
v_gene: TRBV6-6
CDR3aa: CASSLTPTGNSYEQYF
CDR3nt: TGTGCCAGCAGTTTAACCCCGACAGGAAACTCCTACGAGCAGTACTTC

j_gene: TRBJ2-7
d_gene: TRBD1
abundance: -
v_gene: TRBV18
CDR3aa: CASSLVGTDEQYF
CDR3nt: TGTGCCAGCTCCCTAGTAGGGACAGACGAGCAGTACTTC

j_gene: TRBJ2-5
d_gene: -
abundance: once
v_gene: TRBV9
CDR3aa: CASSPWPGQETQYF
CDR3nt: TGTGCCAGCAGCCCGTGGCCGGGGCAAGAGACCCAGTACTTC

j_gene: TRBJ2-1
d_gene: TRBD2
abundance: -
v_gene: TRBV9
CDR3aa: CASSVLAGDQGEQFF
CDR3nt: TGTGCCAGCAGCGTTCTAGCGGGAGATCAGGGTGAGCAGTTCTTC

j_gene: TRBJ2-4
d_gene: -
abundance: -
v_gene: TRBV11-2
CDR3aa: CASSSDPDYPEIQYF
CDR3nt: TGTGCCAGCAGCTCGGACCCAGATTATCCAGAAATTCAGTACTTC